One and the same sample provided the 12 T cell receptor beta chains below, sequenced in a study of identical twins. TCRdb re-called the 5' RACE reads with MiXCR, one entry per CDR3 protein. Of 350,000 to 450,000 distinct CDR3 sequences detected, around 20% appear once; the ten largest clones hold around 12%. Input material: naive T cells sorted from blood. These receptors came from a man aged 45 to 65 in good health.

This clonotype appeared a few times. This chain uses TRBV20-1 with TRBJ2-1; TRBD1 matches 9 bases. With V trimmed by 2 bases and J by 1 base, 6 bases remained unmatched. The CDR3 sequence is 16 residues long. Germline V gene sequence: CDR1 DFQATT, CDR2 SNEGSKA (reference sequence). The CDR3 is CSARSGQGSSYNEQFF. The CDR3 DNA follows: TGCAGTGCTAGATCTGGACAGGGGAGTTCCTACAATGAGCAGTTCTTC.

This clonotype has at least ten counts. The chain is built from TRBV28 and TRBJ2-1, with a possible D match to TRBD2 (5 bases). V was pared by 7 bases and J by 4 bases, with 11 bases between. The CDR3 runs to 13 residues. The germline CDR1 and CDR2 sequences are MDHEN and SYDVKM. The CDR3 protein is CASTLGRYNEQFF. The CDR3 region has the DNA TGTGCCAGCACCTTAGGGAGATACAATGAGCAGTTCTTC.

This clonotype was seen only a few times. This chain links TRBV20-1 with TRBJ1-1, with unresolved D. Deletions cut 7 bases from V and 1 base from J, with 7 bases between. The CDR3 consists of 11 residues. Germline CDR1 and CDR2: DFQATT and SNEGSKA (reference sequence). In DNA, the CDR3 is TGCAGTGAAATCAAGAACACTGAAGCTTTCTTT. It is translated as CSEIKNTEAFF.

This clonotype appeared a few times. The V and J genes are TRBV15 and TRBJ2-7, with a tentative D call TRBD2 (5 bases). The CDR3 sequence is 17 residues long. Looked up from germline, CDR1 is LNHNV and CDR2 is YYDKDF (reference sequence). V lost 6 bases, J lost 6 bases, and 27 bases lay in between. The CDR3 bases are TGTGCCACCAGTCCCACCGGGAAGGACCCCTTATTGATCGAGCAGTACTTC. This sequence encodes CATSPTGKDPLLIEQYF.

This clonotype showed up many times. The chain is built from TRBV10-3 and TRBJ2-1; TRBD2 matches at 12 bases. The V gene end was trimmed by 7 bases and the J gene end by 8 bases; junction bases not matched to a gene: 6. The CDR3 contains 14 residues. From germline, CDR1 is ENHRY and CDR2 SYGVKD. The CDR3 bases are TGTGCCATCACGGAACTAGCGGGAGGCCATGAGCAGTTCTTC. This gives the protein CAITELAGGHEQFF.

Many counts were recorded for this clonotype. J is TRBJ2-3 and V is TRBV20-1; D may be TRBD2 (6 bases). This CDR3 region has 13 residues. V gave up 3 bases and J gave up 3 bases, with 10 bases separating them. Germline CDR1 reads DFQATT; CDR2 reads SNEGSKA (reference sequence). CDR3 sequence (DNA): TGCAGTGCTAGGGGTCGGGAGACAGATACGCAGTATTTT. Encoded protein: CSARGRETDTQYF.

At least ten counts were recorded for this clonotype. The gene calls are TRBV20-1 and TRBJ2-4, with 8 bases fitting TRBD1. This CDR3 spans 14 amino acids. Germline V lookup: CDR1 DFQATT, CDR2 SNEGSKA (reference sequence). J gave up 7 bases and V 5 bases, and 10 bases lay outside the gene matches. This CDR3 reads CSALDRGIRNIQYF. Written as DNA, the CDR3 is TGCAGTGCTCTTGACAGGGGTATCCGGAACATTCAGTACTTC.

This chain uses TRBV6-5 with TRBJ2-1, with 8 bases matching TRBD2. Germline lookup yields CDR1 MNHEY and CDR2 SVGAGI. The CDR3 length is 17 residues. The J segment lost 8 bases and the V segment lost 0 bases, leaving 12 bases of the junction unmatched. CDR3 amino acids: CASSYSIYRGGTDEQFF. CDR3 in DNA: TGTGCCAGCAGTTACTCGATTTACCGGGGGGGAACCGATGAGCAGTTCTTC.

The CDR3 DNA follows: TGTGCCAGCAGCTTAAGTAGCGGGGGGGCGAATTACAATGAGCAGTTCTTC. Translated: CASSLSSGGANYNEQFF. The V call is TRBV7-6, the J call TRBJ2-1; TRBD2 aligns across 11 bases. This CDR3 comprises 17 residues. Unmatched junction bases numbered 7, after V lost 2 bases and J lost 4 bases. Per germline, CDR1 SGHVS and CDR2 FNYEAQ.

The chain is built from TRBV5-6 and TRBJ1-2; tentative D call: TRBD1 (6 bases). This CDR3 comprises 13 residues. Germline V gene data show CDR1 as SGHDT and CDR2 as YYEEEE. V shed 5 bases and J shed 7 bases, with 15 bases lying between them. CDR3 bases: TGTGCCAGCAGGCCGGACAGTGTCGGTGGCTACACCTTC. It specifies CASRPDSVGGYTF.

This clonotype came up a few times. The chain carries TRBV6-2 or TRBV6-3 and TRBJ1-1, with D unclear. The germline CDR1 and CDR2 sequences are MNHEY and SVGEGT. The CDR3 spans 14 residues. Trimming shortened V by 4 bases and J by 4 bases, and 13 bases separated the two germline ends. CDR3 in amino acids: CASSSLAGVTEAFF. The CDR3 nucleotides read TGTGCCAGCAGTTCCCTCGCGGGAGTCACTGAAGCTTTCTTT.

The CDR3 DNA reads TGTGCCAGAATAGCGGGGACTACAGATACGCAGTATTTT. Protein sequence: CARIAGTTDTQYF. V gene TRBV25-1 combines with J gene TRBJ2-3; 8 nucleotides line up with TRBD2. CDR3 length: 13 amino acids. The ends lost 9 bases at V and 3 bases at J; junction bases unmatched: 5. Germline CDR1 reads MGHDK; CDR2 reads SYGVNS.